These 21 T cell receptor beta chains came from one sample sequenced in a study of naive and memory T cell subsets. An equimolar mix of two oligonucleotides served as the beta constant-region primer for TRBC1 and TRBC2. Using its own MiXCR run on the UMI-ligation and nested PCR reads, TCRdb lists one record per CDR3 protein. This table has some 83,000 distinct CDR3 sequences, 10% to 15% appearing once. Sequenced input: central memory CD4+ T cells from blood. The receptor source for this set is a human donor in good health.

This clonotype was counted only a few times. The chain joins TRBV12-5 to TRBJ1-4; D is possibly TRBD1 (6 bases). The length of the CDR3 is 17 residues. V lost 5 bases and J 6 bases, leaving 22 bases between the germline ends. The germline gives CDR1 LGHNT, CDR2 FRNRAP. The CDR3 sequence: CASGGGVGSVIDEKLFF. The CDR3 DNA is TGTGCTAGTGGTGGGGGCGTGGGGTCGGTGATCGATGAAAAACTGTTTTTT.

This chain connects TRBV6-2 or TRBV6-3 to TRBJ1-1; no definite D call. Germline-derived CDR1 and CDR2 are MNHEY and SVGEGT. Trimming cost V 7 bases and J 1 base, with 13 bases left between them. The CDR3 covers 14 residues. In nucleotides, the CDR3 is TGTGCCAGCAAGGCGGGTTATGAGAACACTGAAGCTTTCTTT. It specifies CASKAGYENTEAFF.

This clonotype has a count of ten or more. The chain combines TRBV4-2 with TRBJ2-7; D ambiguous. This CDR3 has 15 residues. Germline V gives CDR1 LGHNA, CDR2 YNFKEQ. The ends were cut back, 1 base at V and 3 bases at J, with 13 bases in the middle. The chain's CDR3 is CASSQAGQSIYEQYF. In nucleotides, the CDR3 is TGTGCCAGCAGCCAAGCCGGGCAAAGCATCTACGAGCAGTACTTC.

This clonotype was detected ten times or more. V usage is TRBV3-1 and J usage is TRBJ2-3, with D perhaps TRBD2 (6 bases). In germline, CDR1 is LGHDT, CDR2 YNNKEL (reference sequence). The ends were cut back, 4 bases at V and 2 bases at J, with 13 bases in the middle. The CDR3 is made up of 15 amino acids. The CDR3 sequence: CASSLRSGDTDTQYF. The DNA of the CDR3 is TGTGCCAGCAGCCTTCGTAGCGGAGACACAGATACGCAGTATTTT.

The chain links TRBV28 to TRBJ2-3; D is unresolved. The germline V gene has CDR1 MDHEN and CDR2 SYDVKM. The CDR3 has 13 residues. The V gene lost 3 bases and the J gene lost 6 bases, with 10 bases spanning the gap. The CDR3, as DNA: TGTGCCAGCAGTTTGTCGCCGTGGGATACGCAGTATTTT. Protein product: CASSLSPWDTQYF.

The V call is TRBV30, the J call TRBJ2-7; 7 bases are a match to TRBD1. Germline CDR1 is GTSNPN and CDR2 is SVGIG (reference sequence). Trimming took 2 bases from V and 2 from J; bases not matched to a gene: 6. The CDR3 runs 14 residues. As DNA, the CDR3 is TGTGCCTGGAGTCCCCCGGGACAGACCTACGAGCAGTACTTC. Its protein is CAWSPPGQTYEQYF.

The chain is built from TRBV10-3 and TRBJ2-7; the D gene is possibly TRBD1 (6 bases). The CDR3 is 12 residues long. V was pared by 3 bases and J by 6 bases, with 9 bases between. Germline lookup yields CDR1 ENHRY and CDR2 SYGVKD. This CDR3 reads CAISEQGSEQYF. CDR3 in DNA: TGTGCCATCAGTGAACAGGGATCCGAGCAGTACTTC.

This clonotype was seen more than once but under ten times. The CDR3 protein is CASSPGQHEQPQHF. CDR3 bases: TGTGCCAGCAGCCCAGGACAGCATGAGCAGCCCCAGCATTTT. V and J are TRBV12-3 or TRBV12-4 and TRBJ1-5; weak D call: TRBD1 (6 bases). The CDR3 length is 14 residues. V dropped 6 bases and J dropped 7 bases, with 16 bases sitting between them.

This clonotype has just a few counts. The V and J genes are TRBV18 and TRBJ1-5; possible D gene TRBD1, 5 bases. V gave up 1 base and J gave up 2 bases, with 12 bases separating them. Germline-derived CDR1 and CDR2 are KGHSH and LQKENI. The CDR3 is 16 residues long. CDR3 sequence: CASSPRGGDGNQPQHF. The CDR3 DNA reads as TGTGCCAGCTCACCACGAGGAGGGGACGGCAATCAGCCCCAGCATTTT.

This clonotype was seen a handful of times. DNA for the CDR3: TGTGCCAGCAGGTGGACAGGGACAGTTGAAGCTTTCTTT. Encoded protein: CASRWTGTVEAFF. V and J are TRBV6-6 and TRBJ1-1; 8 bases map to TRBD1. This CDR3 spans 13 amino acids. Germline lookup yields CDR1 MNHNY and CDR2 SVGAGI (reference sequence). V was pared by 6 bases and J by 7 bases, with 7 bases of the junction left unmatched.

This clonotype was counted ten times or more. The V gene is TRBV10-3, the J gene TRBJ2-1, with 11 bases fitting TRBD1. The CDR3 totals 13 residues. CDR1 and CDR2 (germline): ENHRY, SYGVKD. V lost 8 bases, J lost 3 bases, and 0 bases stayed unmatched. The DNA for the CDR3 is TGTGCCATCGGGACAGGGGGCTACAATGAGCAGTTCTTC. Protein product: CAIGTGGYNEQFF.

This clonotype was observed a few times. The chain combines TRBV30 with TRBJ1-2; tentative D call: TRBD1 (6 bases). The CDR3 has 14 residues. CDR1 is GTSNPN and CDR2 is SVGIG in the germline V gene (reference sequence). Trimming removed 1 base at V and 7 bases at J, with 16 bases between. This chain's CDR3 is CAWSAPGTTGGYTF. The CDR3 DNA reads TGTGCCTGGAGTGCCCCCGGGACAACTGGTGGCTACACCTTC.

This clonotype turned up a few times. The chain carries TRBV7-9 and TRBJ2-3, with TRBD2 matching 7 bases. The V gene's germline CDR1 is SEHNR and CDR2 FQNEAQ (reference sequence). V trimming: 1 base; J trimming: 4 bases; junction bases outside the gene matches: 2. This CDR3 region has 14 residues. CDR3 region: CASSLGGSSDTQYF. Here the CDR3 DNA reads TGTGCCAGCAGCTTAGGCGGGAGCTCAGATACGCAGTATTTT. The variable domain in full, with the rest retrieved from reference TRBV7-9 and TRBJ2-3, is DTGVSQNPRHKITKRGQNVTFRCDPISEHNRLYWYRQTLGQGPEFLTYFQNEAQLEKSRLLSDRFSAERPKGSFSTLEIQRTEQGDSAMYLCASSLGGSSDTQYFGPGTRLTVL.

This clonotype was counted between two and nine times. The chain is built from TRBV5-6 and TRBJ2-1, with 7 bases lining up with TRBD2. The CDR3 spans 17 residues. Trimming took 0 bases from V and 5 from J; bases not matched to a gene: 11. The V gene's germline CDR1 is SGHDT and CDR2 YYEEEE. The CDR3 reads CASSLVLGREDHNEQFF. Here the CDR3 DNA reads TGTGCCAGCAGCTTGGTATTGGGACGGGAGGATCACAATGAGCAGTTCTTC.

This clonotype was picked up many times. This rearrangement joins TRBV2 to TRBJ2-7, with 9 positions matching TRBD1. The CDR3 spans 15 residues. After removal of 8 bases from V and 3 bases from J, the junction contained 11 bases not matched to a gene. Germline assignment: CDR1 SNHLY and CDR2 FYNNEI. The DNA of the CDR3 is TGTGCCAGCTTGGGCACCGGGACAGGGATCTACGAGCAGTACTTC. Protein sequence: CASLGTGTGIYEQYF.

This sequence joins TRBV3-1 and TRBJ2-7; D gene uncertain. Germline V gene lookup returns CDR1 LGHDT and CDR2 YNNKEL (reference sequence). The V and J ends lost 2 bases and 5 bases respectively, with 16 bases between them. The CDR3 has 15 residues. The CDR3 is CASSQTIDLAHEQYF. Here the CDR3 DNA reads TGTGCCAGCAGCCAAACCATAGATCTGGCCCACGAGCAGTACTTC.

This clonotype was seen ten or more times. The chain combines TRBV20-1 with TRBJ2-1; 10 positions match TRBD2. Germline-derived CDR1 and CDR2 are DFQATT and SNEGSKA (reference sequence). With V trimmed by 0 bases and J by 9 bases, 11 bases remained unmatched. This CDR3 spans 16 amino acids. The CDR3 loop is CSARDLSGRAAGEQFF. CDR3 sequence (DNA): TGCAGTGCTAGAGATCTGAGCGGGAGGGCCGCGGGTGAGCAGTTCTTC.

The chain recombines TRBV28 with TRBJ1-3; D gene unclear. V was clipped by 6 bases and J by 3 bases, with 9 bases between them. Germline assignment: CDR1 MDHEN and CDR2 SYDVKM. The CDR3 loop spans 13 amino acids. The CDR3 DNA is TGTGCCAGCAGGAAGGCGGGTGGAAACACCATATATTTT. Translating gives CASRKAGGNTIYF.

This chain joins TRBV9 and TRBJ2-1, with D hard to call. The CDR3 loop spans 15 amino acids. CDR1 SGDLS and CDR2 YYNGEE come from the germline V gene. V was cut by 0 bases and J by 3 bases, with 10 bases left in between. CDR3 coding DNA: TGTGCCAGCAGCGTAGAAGGGCAGAACTACAATGAGCAGTTCTTC. This gives the protein CASSVEGQNYNEQFF.

This clonotype was observed at least ten times. The CDR3 sequence is CSTTSGSTGELFF. Written as DNA, the CDR3 is TGCAGTACGACTAGCGGTTCCACCGGGGAGCTGTTTTTT. The chain combines TRBV20-1 with TRBJ2-2, with 9 positions matching TRBD2. This CDR3 comprises 13 residues. Germline CDR1 and CDR2: DFQATT and SNEGSKA (reference sequence). The V and J ends lost 8 bases and 4 bases, in that order; junction bases with no gene match: 5.

The chain links TRBV7-6 to TRBJ2-7; TRBD2 aligns across 13 bases. Germline V gene data show CDR1 as SGHVS and CDR2 as FNYEAQ. Germline trimming cut 5 bases from V and 6 bases from J; bases unmatched to any gene: 7. This CDR3 comprises 15 residues. The CDR3 region is CASSPGLAGEGEQYF. The CDR3 nucleotides are TGTGCCAGCAGCCCCGGACTAGCGGGAGAGGGCGAGCAGTACTTC.